The 28 T cell receptor beta chains below were found in one sample sequenced in a study of CD8 T cells in ankylosing spondylitis. Regarding the study as a whole: What appeared characteristic of ankylosing spondylitis blood was a TCR beta motif of eight highly homologous variants.

TCRdb re-derived calls from the 5' RACE reads in MiXCR, one entry per CDR3 protein. The table has hundreds of thousands of distinct CDR3 sequences, about 13% seen once. Their antigens are not known. Sequencing was carried out using blood, either unsorted or a sorted T cell fraction (not recorded which). These receptors were taken from a male donor with ankylosing spondylitis.

This clonotype was counted many times. The V and J genes are TRBV14 and TRBJ2-1; TRBD2 might be the D (6 bases). The germline V gene has CDR1 SGHDN and CDR2 FVKESK. V lost 4 bases and J 0 bases, leaving 13 bases between the germline ends. The CDR3 is made up of 16 amino acids. The DNA for the CDR3 is TGTGCCAGCAGCCCGGGACTTACGAGCTCCTACAATGAGCAGTTCTTC. This gives the protein CASSPGLTSSYNEQFF.

This clonotype was seen a handful of times. This chain links TRBV7-7 with TRBJ2-2, with TRBD1 matching 10 bases. The length of the CDR3 is 16 residues. Germline V gene sequence: CDR1 SSHAT, CDR2 FNYEAQ (reference sequence). Trimming at V came to 2 bases and at J to 7 bases, leaving 7 bases not matched to a gene. The CDR3 sequence: CASSLQPGQGYGELFF. For the CDR3, the DNA is TGTGCCAGCAGCTTACAACCGGGACAGGGGTACGGGGAGCTGTTTTTT.

This rearrangement joins TRBV7-9 to TRBJ2-6; 7 nucleotides line up with TRBD1. After removal of 2 bases from V and 6 bases from J, the junction contained 7 bases not matched to a gene. From germline, CDR1 is SEHNR and CDR2 FQNEAQ (reference sequence). This CDR3 spans 16 amino acids. The CDR3 sequence is CASSLRGQEEANVLTF. The CDR3 DNA reads as TGTGCCAGCAGCTTACGAGGACAGGAAGAGGCCAACGTCCTGACTTTC.

V usage is TRBV29-1 and J usage is TRBJ1-3; D is unclear. Trimming cost V 2 bases and J 4 bases, with 12 bases left between them. From germline, CDR1 is SQVTM and CDR2 ANQGSEA. This CDR3 has 14 amino acids. The CDR3 nucleotides are TGCAGCGTTGAAACACGTCCTTCGGGAAACACCATATATTTT. Its protein is CSVETRPSGNTIYF.

This clonotype was observed a few times. The V gene is TRBV9, the J gene TRBJ2-2, with TRBD2 identical over 7 bases. Per germline, CDR1 SGDLS and CDR2 YYNGEE. The CDR3 length is 18 residues. V was clipped by 0 bases and J by 4 bases; unmatched bases: 12. CDR3 in amino acids: CASSVAGGPADRTGELFF. The CDR3 nucleotides read TGTGCCAGCAGCGTAGCGGGAGGTCCAGCTGACCGCACCGGGGAGCTGTTTTTT.

V and J are TRBV14 and TRBJ2-6; no definite D call. V was trimmed by 0 bases and J by 2 bases, leaving 14 bases between them. Germline CDR1 SGHDN, CDR2 FVKESK. The CDR3 totals 18 residues. DNA for the CDR3: TGTGCCAGCAGCCAAGACTGGAAAGGAATTACTGGGGCCAACGTCCTGACTTTC. Translating gives CASSQDWKGITGANVLTF.

This clonotype was recorded at least ten times. The chain employs TRBV29-1 and TRBJ2-2, with D possibly TRBD1 on 5 matching bases. V lost 3 bases to trimming and J lost 3 bases, with 14 bases between them. The CDR3 has 15 residues. Looked up from germline, CDR1 is SQVTM and CDR2 is ANQGSEA. CDR3 bases: TGCAGCGTTGAGGAGTGGGCAGGGCACACCGGGGAGCTGTTTTTT. Translated: CSVEEWAGHTGELFF.

This clonotype has ten or more counts. The rearrangement joins TRBV5-1 to TRBJ2-5; 7 bases align to TRBD1. The CDR3 length is 16 residues. Germline assignment: CDR1 SGHRS and CDR2 YFSETQ. V was clipped by 4 bases and J by 2 bases; unmatched bases: 11. CDR3 sequence (DNA): TGCGCCAGCAGCGCACTAGGGACAGCGCTTCAAGAGACCCAGTACTTC. It translates to CASSALGTALQETQYF.

This clonotype has ten or more counts. J is TRBJ2-2 and V is TRBV20-1; D is unclear. From germline, CDR1 is DFQATT and CDR2 SNEGSKA (reference sequence). Trimming removed 1 base at V and 0 bases at J, with 12 bases between. The CDR3 contains 16 residues. CDR3 DNA sequence: TGCAGTGCTAGAGGCGTCCTCCAAACGAACACCGGGGAGCTGTTTTTT. It codes for CSARGVLQTNTGELFF.

This clonotype was found many times. The chain carries TRBV4-1 and TRBJ2-1, with 11 nucleotides matching TRBD2. CDR3 size: 16 residues. Germline trimming cut 0 bases from V and 5 bases from J; bases unmatched to any gene: 3. Germline loops: CDR1 MGHRA, CDR2 YSYEKL. The CDR3 bases are TGCGCCAGCAGCCAAGAACGACTAGCGGGACACAATGAGCAGTTCTTC. It codes for CASSQERLAGHNEQFF.

This clonotype was counted between two and nine times. J is TRBJ2-3 and V is TRBV11-2; 8 positions match TRBD2. V was clipped by 4 bases and J by 8 bases; unmatched bases: 8. This CDR3 is built from 14 residues. Germline V gives CDR1 SGHAT, CDR2 FQNNGV. The CDR3 loop is CASSSPSGSGTQYF. CDR3 DNA sequence: TGTGCCAGCAGCTCCCCAAGCGGGAGTGGTACGCAGTATTTT.

The chain has TRBV27 and TRBJ2-2; D is unclear. V was trimmed by 5 bases and J by 0 bases, leaving 4 bases between them. Germline CDR1 is MNHEY and CDR2 is SMNVEV (reference sequence). The CDR3 totals 13 residues. The CDR3 is CASSAPNTGELFF. The CDR3 DNA reads as TGTGCCAGCAGTGCGCCGAACACCGGGGAGCTGTTTTTT.

The CDR3 spells CASSLGGDLQETQYF. The CDR3 DNA reads TGTGCCAGCAGCTTGGGGGGCGACCTCCAAGAGACCCAGTACTTC. The genes are TRBV5-5 and TRBJ2-5, with a weak D call TRBD1 (5 bases). Trimming shortened V by 0 bases and J by 1 base, and 10 bases separated the two germline ends. The CDR3 is made up of 15 amino acids. The germline CDR1 and CDR2 sequences are SGHKS and YYEKEE (reference sequence).

This clonotype was counted between two and nine times. J is TRBJ2-1 and V is TRBV20-1; D uncertain. Germline V gene sequence: CDR1 DFQATT, CDR2 SNEGSKA (reference sequence). CDR3 size: 11 residues. Trimming stripped 6 bases from V and 4 bases from J, with 7 bases between. The CDR3: CSAPKYNEQFF. The DNA for the CDR3 is TGCAGTGCCCCTAAGTACAATGAGCAGTTCTTC.

The gene calls are TRBV5-1 and TRBJ2-1, with 7 bases matching TRBD1. The CDR3 has 14 residues. Germline loops: CDR1 SGHRS, CDR2 YFSETQ. V shed 0 bases, J shed 6 bases, and the junction held 3 bases outside the gene matches. CDR3 residues: CASSLAGDSNEQFF. The CDR3 nucleotides are TGCGCCAGCAGCTTGGCCGGGGACAGCAATGAGCAGTTCTTC. The whole variable domain, remainder taken from reference TRBV5-1 and TRBJ2-1, is KAGVTQTPRYLIKTRGQQVTLSCSPISGHRSVSWYQQTPGQGLQFLFEYFSETQRNKGNFPGRFSGRQFSNSRSEMNVSTLELGDSALYLCASSLAGDSNEQFFGPGTRLTVL.

This clonotype was picked up a small number of times. This rearrangement joins TRBV12-3 or TRBV12-4 to TRBJ1-5; tentatively, D is TRBD1 (5 bases). V dropped 3 bases and J dropped 7 bases, with 10 bases sitting between them. The CDR3 runs 13 residues. CDR3 DNA sequence: TGTGCCAGCAGTTTCACCAGGGACCAGCCCCAGCATTTT. Amino acids: CASSFTRDQPQHF.

This clonotype appeared many times. The rearrangement joins TRBV20-1 to TRBJ1-4; D unresolved. Germline assignment: CDR1 DFQATT and CDR2 SNEGSKA (reference sequence). This CDR3 has 15 residues. The germline V and J ends were trimmed by 5 bases and 0 bases, with 13 bases remaining between them. DNA of the CDR3: TGCAGTGCTGGCCTATTGTCCCCAACTAATGAAAAACTGTTTTTT. Amino acids: CSAGLLSPTNEKLFF.

This clonotype was counted only a few times. The chain is built from TRBV20-1 and TRBJ2-2; D is unresolved. CDR1 is DFQATT, CDR2 SNEGSKA, per germline (reference sequence). V dropped 6 bases and J dropped 2 bases, with 13 bases sitting between them. The CDR3 loop spans 14 amino acids. The CDR3: CSARARINTGELFF. The CDR3 DNA is TGCAGTGCACGGGCCCGGATAAACACCGGGGAGCTGTTTTTT.

This clonotype was found a few times. This sequence joins TRBV5-1 and TRBJ1-1; 8 bases match TRBD1. Germline loops: CDR1 SGHRS, CDR2 YFSETQ. This CDR3 comprises 16 residues. Trimming took 0 bases from V and 1 from J; bases not matched to a gene: 5. The CDR3 here is CASSLDTGGRNTEAFF. The CDR3 bases are TGCGCCAGCAGCTTGGATACAGGGGGAAGGAACACTGAAGCTTTCTTT.

The chain is built from TRBV18 and TRBJ2-7; TRBD1 matches 7 bases. With 0 bases clipped from V and 9 bases from J, the junction kept 5 bases outside the gene matches. Germline V CDR1 and CDR2: KGHSH, LQKENI. The CDR3 totals 13 residues. The CDR3 here is CASSPPTAGGQYF. The CDR3 DNA is TGTGCCAGCTCACCACCGACGGCAGGGGGGCAGTACTTC.

The sample holds many counts of this clonotype. The genes are TRBV20-1 and TRBJ2-1, with TRBD2 matching 7 bases. V was pared by 3 bases and J by 2 bases, with 1 base of the junction left unmatched. The germline CDR1 and CDR2 sequences are DFQATT and SNEGSKA (reference sequence). The CDR3 has 13 residues. The CDR3 DNA is TGCAGTGCTAGCAGCGGGGCCTACAATGAGCAGTTCTTC. Protein sequence: CSASSGAYNEQFF.

This chain connects TRBV7-6 to TRBJ2-3; D not resolved. The CDR3 is made up of 14 amino acids. V dropped 5 bases and J dropped 0 bases, with 9 bases sitting between them. Germline V gene sequence: CDR1 SGHVS, CDR2 FNYEAQ. The CDR3 DNA reads TGTGCCAGCAGCCCCCTATCGAGCACAGATACGCAGTATTTT. This encodes CASSPLSSTDTQYF.

At least ten counts were recorded for this clonotype. The chain couples TRBV3-1 to TRBJ2-5; unclear D gene. Trimming took 8 bases from V and 8 from J, leaving 9 bases between them. CDR1 is LGHDT, CDR2 YNNKEL, per germline (reference sequence). CDR3 size: 10 residues. CDR3 sequence: CASGVGTQYF. Here the CDR3 DNA reads TGTGCCAGCGGGGTTGGCACCCAGTACTTC.

This clonotype was seen a handful of times. At one boundary the junction diverges from the germline segment, which might be a read error. The gene calls are TRBV7-7 and TRBJ2-5; D could derive from TRBD1 or TRBD2 (5 bases each). The germline V gene encodes CDR1 SSHAT and CDR2 FNYEAQ (reference sequence). This CDR3 comprises 15 residues. In nucleotides, the CDR3 is TGTGCCAGCAGCTCCTCAGGGAGTGGGGCAGAGACCAAGTACTTC. This codes for CASSSSGSGAETKYF.

This clonotype was detected a few times. The chain combines TRBV7-9 with TRBJ2-7, with unresolved D. Trimming pared 3 bases from V and 5 bases from J, leaving 11 bases between. The CDR3 loop spans 13 amino acids. Germline CDR1 reads SEHNR; CDR2 reads FQNEAQ (reference sequence). CDR3 sequence reads: CASSLGSWDEQYV. The CDR3 nucleotides read TGTGCCAGCAGCTTGGGGTCATGGGACGAGCAGTACGTC.

Points on this clonotype: Given a much more abundant clone one base away, this may be a read error. This chain uses TRBV4-2 with TRBJ1-5; D gene uncertain. This CDR3 region has 16 residues. Germline CDR1 and CDR2: LGHNA and YNFKEQ. CDR3 protein: CVSSQEKVNSNQPQHF. The CDR3 coding sequence is TGTGTCAGCAGCCAAGAGAAGGTCAATAGCAATCAGCCCCAGCATTTT.

The table lists this clonotype with many counts. V usage is TRBV5-1 and J usage is TRBJ2-2, with 7 bases matching TRBD1. This CDR3 contains 14 residues. V lost 6 bases to trimming and J lost 3 bases; unmatched junction nucleotides: 5. Germline CDR1 SGHRS, CDR2 YFSETQ. CDR3 in amino acids: CASTDREDTGELFF. CDR3 nucleotide sequence: TGCGCCAGCACTGACAGGGAAGACACCGGGGAGCTGTTTTTT.

This clonotype has at least ten counts. The chain uses TRBV20-1 and TRBJ2-3; tentative D call: TRBD2 (5 bases). Trimming removed 6 bases at V and 2 bases at J, with 12 bases between. The CDR3 has 13 amino acids. The V gene's germline CDR1 is DFQATT and CDR2 SNEGSKA (reference sequence). CDR3 region: CSARGGPTDTQYF. The CDR3 DNA is TGCAGTGCCCGGGGTGGACCCACAGATACGCAGTATTTT.